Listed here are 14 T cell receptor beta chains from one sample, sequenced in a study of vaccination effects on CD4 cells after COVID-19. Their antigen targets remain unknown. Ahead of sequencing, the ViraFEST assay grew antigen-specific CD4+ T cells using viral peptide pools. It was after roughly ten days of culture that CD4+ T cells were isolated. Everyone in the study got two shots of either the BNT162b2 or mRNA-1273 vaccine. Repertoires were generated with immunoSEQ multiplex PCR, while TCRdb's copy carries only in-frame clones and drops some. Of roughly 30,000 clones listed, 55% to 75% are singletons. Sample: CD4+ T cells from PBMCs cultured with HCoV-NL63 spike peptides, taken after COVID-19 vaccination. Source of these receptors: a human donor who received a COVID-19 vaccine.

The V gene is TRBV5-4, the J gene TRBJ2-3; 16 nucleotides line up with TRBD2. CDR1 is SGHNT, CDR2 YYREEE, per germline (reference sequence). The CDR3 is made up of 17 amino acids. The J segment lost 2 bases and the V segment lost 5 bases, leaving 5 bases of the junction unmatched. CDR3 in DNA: TGTGCCAGCAGTCTGGGACTAGCGGGGGGGTCCACAGATACGCAGTATTTT. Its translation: CASSLGLAGGSTDTQYF. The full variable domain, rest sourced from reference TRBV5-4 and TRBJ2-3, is ETGVTQSPTHLIKTRGQQVTLRCSSQSGHNTVSWYQQALGQGPQFIFQYYREEENGRGNFPPRFSGLQFPNYSSELNVNALELDDSALYLCASSLGLAGGSTDTQYFGPGTRLTVL.

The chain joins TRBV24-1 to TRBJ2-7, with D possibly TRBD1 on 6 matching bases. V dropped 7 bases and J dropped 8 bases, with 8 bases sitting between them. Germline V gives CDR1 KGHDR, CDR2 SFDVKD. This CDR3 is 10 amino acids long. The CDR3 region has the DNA TGTGCCACCAGACAGGGCAAGCAGTACTTC. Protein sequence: CATRQGKQYF.

The CDR3 DNA follows: TGTGCCAGCAGTTCCTCCGACTGGTGGAAGTTTGGCTACACCTTC. Residues: CASSSSDWWKFGYTF. The genes are TRBV28 and TRBJ1-2; no clear D. This CDR3 has 15 residues. The V end lost 4 bases, the J end lost 7 bases, and 19 bases lay between the germline ends. Germline V gene lookup returns CDR1 MDHEN and CDR2 SYDVKM.

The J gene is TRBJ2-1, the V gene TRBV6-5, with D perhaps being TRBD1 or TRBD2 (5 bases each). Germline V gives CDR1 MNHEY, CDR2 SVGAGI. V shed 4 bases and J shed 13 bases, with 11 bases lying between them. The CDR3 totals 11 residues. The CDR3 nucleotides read TGTGCCAGCAGTTCCCCCCGGGGCCAGTTCTTC. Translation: CASSSPRGQFF.

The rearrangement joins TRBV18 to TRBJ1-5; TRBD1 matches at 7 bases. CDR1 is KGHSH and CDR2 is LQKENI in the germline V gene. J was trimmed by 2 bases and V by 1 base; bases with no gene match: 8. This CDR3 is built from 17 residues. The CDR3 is CASSPRNRGKGNQPQHF. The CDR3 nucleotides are TGTGCCAGCTCACCACGTAACAGGGGTAAGGGCAATCAGCCCCAGCATTTT.

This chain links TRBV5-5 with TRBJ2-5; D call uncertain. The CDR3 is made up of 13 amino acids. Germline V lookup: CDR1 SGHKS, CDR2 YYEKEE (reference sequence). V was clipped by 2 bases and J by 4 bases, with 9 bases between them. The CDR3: CASSFSTGETQYF. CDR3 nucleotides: TGTGCCAGCAGCTTCTCAACGGGAGAGACCCAGTACTTC.

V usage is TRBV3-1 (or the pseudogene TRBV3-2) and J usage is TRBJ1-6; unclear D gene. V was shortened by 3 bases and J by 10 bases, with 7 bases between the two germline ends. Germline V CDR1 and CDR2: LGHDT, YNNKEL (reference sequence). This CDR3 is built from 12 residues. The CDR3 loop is CASSQPGSPLHF. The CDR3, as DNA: TGTGCCAGCAGCCAGCCGGGGTCACCCCTCCACTTT.

CDR3 sequence reads: CASGRVIDTQYF. The CDR3 nucleotides read TGTGCCAGCGGGAGGGTGATAGATACGCAGTATTTT. The chain carries TRBV2 and TRBJ2-3; TRBD2 matches 7 bases. V was pared by 8 bases and J by 5 bases, with 4 bases of the junction left unmatched. Germline-derived CDR1 and CDR2 are SNHLY and FYNNEI. The CDR3 has 12 residues.

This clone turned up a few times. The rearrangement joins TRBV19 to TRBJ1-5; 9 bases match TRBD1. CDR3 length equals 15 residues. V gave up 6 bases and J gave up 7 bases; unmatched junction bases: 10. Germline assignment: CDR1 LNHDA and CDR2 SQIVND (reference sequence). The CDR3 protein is CASSRSQGAYQPQHF. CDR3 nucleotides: TGTGCCAGTAGCCGATCACAGGGGGCTTACCAGCCCCAGCATTTT.

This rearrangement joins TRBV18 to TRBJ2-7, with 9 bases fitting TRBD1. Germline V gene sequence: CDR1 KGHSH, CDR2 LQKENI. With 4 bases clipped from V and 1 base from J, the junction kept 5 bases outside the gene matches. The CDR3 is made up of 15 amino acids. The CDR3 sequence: CASSLAGTGSYEQYF. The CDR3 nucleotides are TGTGCCAGCTCACTAGCCGGGACAGGGTCCTACGAGCAGTACTTC.

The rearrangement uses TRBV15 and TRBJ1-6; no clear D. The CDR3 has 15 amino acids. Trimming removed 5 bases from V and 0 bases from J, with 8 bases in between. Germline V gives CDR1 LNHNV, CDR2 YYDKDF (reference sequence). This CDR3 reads CATSVESSYNSPLHF. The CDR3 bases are TGTGCCACCAGCGTTGAGAGCTCCTATAATTCACCCCTCCACTTT.

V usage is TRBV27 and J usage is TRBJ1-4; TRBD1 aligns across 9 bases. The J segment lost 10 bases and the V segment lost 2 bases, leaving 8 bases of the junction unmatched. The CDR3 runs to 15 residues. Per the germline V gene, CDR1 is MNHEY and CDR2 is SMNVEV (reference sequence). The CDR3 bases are TGTGCCAGCAGTTTACGGGACAGGGCCACGGGAAAACTGTTTTTT. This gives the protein CASSLRDRATGKLFF.

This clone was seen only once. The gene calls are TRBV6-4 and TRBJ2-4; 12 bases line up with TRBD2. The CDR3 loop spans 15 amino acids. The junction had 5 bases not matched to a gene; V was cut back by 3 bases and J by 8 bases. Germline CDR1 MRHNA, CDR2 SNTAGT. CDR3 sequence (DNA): TGTGCCAGCAGTGAAACTAGCGGGGGGTTTGACATTCAGTACTTC. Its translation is CASSETSGGFDIQYF.

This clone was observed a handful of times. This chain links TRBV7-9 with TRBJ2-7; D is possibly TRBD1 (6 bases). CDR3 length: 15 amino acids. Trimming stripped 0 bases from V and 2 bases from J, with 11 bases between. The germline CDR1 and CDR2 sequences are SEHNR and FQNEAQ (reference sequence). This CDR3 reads CASSLAGDRTYEQYF. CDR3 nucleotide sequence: TGTGCCAGCAGCTTAGCTGGTGACAGGACCTACGAGCAGTACTTC.